This TCR beta chain was retrieved from a study of T cell changes during pregnancy in multiple sclerosis. Sequenced by immunoSEQ multiplex PCR; TCRdb stores in-frame clones only, minus some. The table has under 110,000 clones, 91% seen once. The CDR3 is 16 amino acids. Germline V gene sequence: CDR1 SGHNT, CDR2 YYREEE (reference sequence). The V end was cut by 3 bases, the J end by 6 bases, with 19 bases between. The gene calls are TRBV5-4 and TRBJ2-1; the D is unclear. The clonotype originates from a female donor with multiple sclerosis, enrolled in a pregnancy study. This specimen was peripheral blood, taken in the second trimester of pregnancy. CDR3 sequence: CASSSRVSLESNEQFF. For the CDR3, the DNA is TGTGCCAGCAGCTCCCGGGTAAGCCTTGAGTCCAATGAGCAGTTCTTC.